This T cell receptor beta chain was identified during a study of beta chain features in type 1 diabetes (dated by TCRdb to the late 2010s). In the study overall: Mean age, gender distribution, total cell number and subset yield did not differ between patients and healthy donors. A total of roughly 100 million sorted cells were examined across all samples, and RNA yield correlated strongly with the number of cells per subset. In the study, recently diagnosed type 1 diabetes patients and matched healthy donors were compared on the TCRB repertoires of their sorted circulating CD4+ T cell subsets. Regulatory and stem cell-like memory subsets were obtained from only 8 patients and roughly eight healthy donors, while naive and central memory subsets were obtained from all 30 or so donors.

The paper as a whole reports these results and caveats: Naive, central memory and regulatory TCRB repertoires appeared to be more similar among patients than among healthy donors. At VDJ recombination sites, patients with type 1 diabetes made fewer insertions and deleted more nucleotides, a pattern implying thymic rearrangement abnormalities. A moderate but significant shortening of TCRB CDR3 length was observed in type 1 diabetes patients in all four CD4+ subsets. Sequencing cDNA rather than genomic DNA could over-represent highly expressing activated cells, although activation and CD3 levels did not differ between groups. PCR might favor shorter templates, but patient and control samples were amplified and corrected together, so any skew would affect both groups equally. Because the HLA sub-analyses included only small numbers of individuals, any influence of HLA type on TCRB rearrangement was left unresolved.

A single peripheral blood draw of about 116 mL on average was collected from each donor into heparinised tubes. Naive, central memory, regulatory and stem cell-like memory CD4+ T cells were sorted on a BD FACSAria II using a panel including CD45RO, CCR7, CD25, CD127, CD95 and CD27. Every sorted population had a purity above 95%. Right away, PBMCs were isolated by Lymphoprep density gradient centrifugation and were stained directly, with no culture step. Samples were stained and sorted in pairs, with one healthy donor and one patient per experiment, so that batch effects were minimized. This clone has more than one count but fewer than ten. Its antigen is unknown. No much larger clonotype is one base removed from it; base qualities were not supplied. V and J are trimmed by 1 base and 8 bases, and the gene matches miss 8 bases of the junction. The cysteine opens and the phenylalanine closes a CDR3 of 15 amino acids. Only CDR3 DNA remains: 45 bases, in frame from the first base. The germline V gene (reference sequence) specifies SEHNR as CDR1 and FQNEAQ as CDR2.

The entire amount of isolated RNA was reverse transcribed using the High Capacity cDNA Reverse Transcription Kit, so the sequenced TCRB transcripts were expressed ones. Deep immunoSEQ sequencing was performed on naive, central memory and regulatory T cell samples, with an average of approximately 4 million total reads per sample. Sorted cells were lysed in RLT buffer, and RNA was extracted using DNase-treated RNeasy Micro or Mini kits according to cell number. Each cell subset was processed on its own to prevent cross-contamination, while patient and healthy donor samples were processed together. TCRB sequences were amplified from cDNA with the immunoSEQ multiplex PCR, producing 87-bp fragments spanning the CDR3 region. Sequencing of the amplicons was performed on the Illumina HiSeq platform. The published analysis was carried out like this. Synthetic template baselines were used to correct PCR bias computationally, reads within Hamming distance 2 were collapsed, and singletons that could not be merged were discarded. Reads were aligned to IMGT to assign V, D and J genes, CDR3 length, and insertions or deletions at six rearrangement sites. Clonotype counts were normalized to sorted cell number within each subset before computing true diversity and Gini coefficients with the tcR R package. The overlap coefficient, calculated on TCRB nucleotide sequences, was used to measure repertoire sharing. Out-of-frame TCRB sequences from naive cells were analyzed to stand in for the pre-selection repertoire. Here the immuneACCESS table is served through TCRdb, limited to in-frame sequences with V and J called. Missing clones are a known gap in these copies; in checked studies unresolved V genes cover under half, and the rest lacks a known reason. For V, J and clone size, that table is used; D and trimming come from the DNA. This sample holds 250,000 or so clones; roughly 22% were observed only once. The top ten clonotypes cover about 0.028% of the sample.

Sequencing was done on a sample of naive CD4+ T cells from blood. The intended sense of this specimen's cell subset or site label: true naive CD4+ T cells. The chain links TRBV7-9 with TRBJ2-1, with 7 bases aligning to TRBD2. This TCR derives from a woman between 40 and 55 years old with type 1 diabetes. The nucleotide sequence reads TGTGCCAGCAGCTTAGTGGGGGGGTTAAAGGATGAGCAGTTCTTC. The encoded protein is CASSLVGGLKDEQFF.